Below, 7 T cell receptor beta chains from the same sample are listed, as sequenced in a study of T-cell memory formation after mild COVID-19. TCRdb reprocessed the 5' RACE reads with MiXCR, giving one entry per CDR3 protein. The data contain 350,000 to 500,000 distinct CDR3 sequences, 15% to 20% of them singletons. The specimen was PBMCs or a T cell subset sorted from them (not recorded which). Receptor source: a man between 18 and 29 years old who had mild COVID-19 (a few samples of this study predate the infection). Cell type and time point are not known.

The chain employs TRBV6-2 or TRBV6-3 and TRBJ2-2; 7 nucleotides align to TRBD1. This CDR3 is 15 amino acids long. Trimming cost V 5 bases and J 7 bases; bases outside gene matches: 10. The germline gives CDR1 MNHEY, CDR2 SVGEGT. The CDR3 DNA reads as TGTGCCAGCAGTCCCTTGACAGGGACCGGCGGGGAGCTGTTTTTT. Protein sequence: CASSPLTGTGGELFF.

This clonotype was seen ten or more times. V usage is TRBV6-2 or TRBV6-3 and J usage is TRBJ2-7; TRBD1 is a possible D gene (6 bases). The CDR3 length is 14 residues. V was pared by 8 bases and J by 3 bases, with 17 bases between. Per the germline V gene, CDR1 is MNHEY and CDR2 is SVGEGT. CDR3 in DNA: TGTGCCAGCTCCCGGACAGTAGAATTCTACGAGCAGTACGTC. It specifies CASSRTVEFYEQYV.

The CDR3 DNA sequence: TGCGCCAGCAGCTTCACAGGGACCTACGAGCAGTACTTC. As protein: CASSFTGTYEQYF. This chain links TRBV5-1 with TRBJ2-7, with TRBD1 as a possible D gene (6 bases). The CDR3 loop spans 13 amino acids. CDR1 SGHRS and CDR2 YFSETQ come from the germline V gene. Trimming removed 2 bases at V and 2 bases at J, with 8 bases between.

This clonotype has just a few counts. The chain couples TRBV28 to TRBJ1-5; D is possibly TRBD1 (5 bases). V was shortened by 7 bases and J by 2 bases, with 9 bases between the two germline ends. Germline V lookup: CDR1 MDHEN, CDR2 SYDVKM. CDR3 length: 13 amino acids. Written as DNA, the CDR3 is TGTGCCAGCAAAACAGGCGGCAATCAGCCCCAGCATTTT. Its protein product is CASKTGGNQPQHF. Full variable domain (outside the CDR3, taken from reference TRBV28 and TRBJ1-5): DVKVTQSSRYLVKRTGEKVFLECVQDMDHENMFWYRQDPGLGLRLIYFSYDVKMKEKGDIPEGYSVSREKKERFSLILESASTNQTSMYLCASKTGGNQPQHFGDGTRLSIL.

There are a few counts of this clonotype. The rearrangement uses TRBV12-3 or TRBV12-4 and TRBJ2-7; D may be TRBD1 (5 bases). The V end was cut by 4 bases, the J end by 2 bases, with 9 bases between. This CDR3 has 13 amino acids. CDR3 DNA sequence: TGTGCCAGCAGTTCCACAGGTACCTACGAGCAGTACGTC. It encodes CASSSTGTYEQYV.

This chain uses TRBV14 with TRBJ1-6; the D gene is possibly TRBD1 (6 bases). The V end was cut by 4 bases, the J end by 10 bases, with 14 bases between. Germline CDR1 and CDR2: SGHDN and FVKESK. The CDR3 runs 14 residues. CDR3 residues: CASSRDRGISPLHF. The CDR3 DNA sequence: TGTGCCAGCAGCCGGGATAGGGGGATATCACCCCTCCACTTT.

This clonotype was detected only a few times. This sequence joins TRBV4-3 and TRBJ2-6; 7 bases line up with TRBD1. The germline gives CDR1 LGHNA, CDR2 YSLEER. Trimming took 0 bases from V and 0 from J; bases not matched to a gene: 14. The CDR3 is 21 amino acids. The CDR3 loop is CASSQDNMRGRRPSGANVLTF. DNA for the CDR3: TGCGCCAGCAGCCAAGATAATATGAGGGGGCGCCGACCCTCTGGGGCCAACGTCCTGACTTTC.